The rows below give T cell receptor beta chains drawn from one sample of a study of T cells in Graves' hyperthyroidism and ophthalmopathy. One entry per CDR3 protein results from TCRdb running MiXCR on the multiplex PCR reads. Of approximately 500,000 distinct CDR3 sequences detected, about 43% appear once; the ten largest clones hold approximately 7.5%. The specimen sequenced was peripheral blood or thyroid tissue (not recorded which). All receptors come from a woman between 18 and 29 years old with Graves' hyperthyroidism. CDR3s include the opening cysteine and the closing phenylalanine or tryptophan. D genes are given only for firm matches. Clone size is given for some rows only: seen once, a few or many times, or a class if the clone is expanded.

j_call d_call clone_size cdr3_length v_call cdr3_aa cdr3_nt
TRBJ1-4 . . 11 TRBV7-9 CASSHTGKLFF TGTGCCAGCAGCCACACCGGAAAACTGTTTTTT
TRBJ2-7 . . 11 TRBV11-2 CASSHWYEQYF TGTGCCAGCAGCCACTGGTACGAGCAGTACTTC
TRBJ2-3 TRBD2 . 15 TRBV7-2 CASRKGRVSTDTQYF TGTGCCAGCCGAAAAGGGAGGGTTAGCACAGATACGCAGTATTTT
TRBJ2-1 TRBD2 . 16 TRBV10-3 CAISIAGEVPYNEQFF TGTGCCATCAGTATAGCGGGAGAGGTCCCATACAATGAGCAGTTCTTC
TRBJ2-5 . few 14 TRBV6-5 CASRDPGIQETQYF TGTGCCAGCAGAGACCCGGGGATACAAGAGACCCAGTACTTC
TRBJ2-1 TRBD2 . 16 TRBV24-1 CATSDLGLAGDNEQFF TGTGCCACCAGTGATTTAGGACTAGCGGGTGACAATGAGCAGTTCTTC
TRBJ1-1 . many 13 TRBV10-2 CASRDITDTEAFF TGCGCCAGTCGGGACATTACGGACACTGAAGCTTTCTTT
TRBJ1-3 . . 15 TRBV29-1 CSVVGDRIPGSTIYF TGCAGCGTTGTGGGCGACAGAATCCCCGGATCCACCATATATTTT
TRBJ1-2 TRBD1 . 17 TRBV15 CATSSHAEDRGPYGYTF TGTGCCACCAGCAGCCATGCTGAGGACAGGGGGCCCTATGGCTACACCTTC
TRBJ2-3 . few 14 TRBV2 CASEGATSTDTQYF TGTGCCAGTGAGGGTGCAACTAGCACAGATACGCAGTATTTT
TRBJ2-3 . few 15 TRBV12-3/TRBV12-4 CASKPGSPSTDTQYF TGTGCCTCTAAACCCGGGTCCCCTAGCACAGATACGCAGTATTTT
TRBJ2-7 . . 14 TRBV7-9 CASSSVGVSYEQYF TGTGCCAGCAGCAGCGTCGGGGTTTCTTACGAGCAGTACTTC
TRBJ2-2 TRBD2 few 16 TRBV4-1 CASSQLAGPDTGELFF TGCGCCAGCAGCCAATTAGCGGGACCTGACACCGGGGAGCTGTTTTTT
TRBJ1-5 . . 11 TRBV29-1 CSSGAGQPQHF TGCAGTTCTGGGGCGGGTCAGCCCCAGCATTTT
TRBJ2-7 TRBD1 . 14 TRBV2 CASSEDRGPFEQYF TGTGCCAGCAGTGAAGACAGGGGCCCCTTCGAGCAGTACTTC
TRBJ1-5 . many 12 TRBV7-9 CASSLEVQPQHF TGTGCCAGCAGCTTAGAGGTACAGCCCCAGCATTTT
TRBJ1-2 TRBD1 . 15 TRBV7-9 CASTKQGLGQYGYTF TGTGCCAGCACCAAACAGGGGTTGGGACAGTATGGCTACACCTTC
TRBJ1-5 . . 13 TRBV29-1 CSVEVGGLDYEHF TGCAGCGTTGAAGTAGGGGGACTAGATTACGAGCATTTT
TRBJ2-2 TRBD2 many 13 TRBV19 CASSILAGGELFF TGTGCCAGTAGTATCCTAGCGGGCGGGGAGCTGTTTTTT
TRBJ1-3 . . 13 TRBV30 CAWSLSSGNTIYF TGTGCCTGGAGTTTAAGCTCTGGAAACACCATATATTTT
TRBJ1-5 . many 15 TRBV2 CASSDVQYSNQPQHF TGTGCCAGCAGTGATGTACAGTATAGCAATCAGCCCCAGCATTTT
TRBJ2-5 . many 14 TRBV2 CASSDRLVGETQYF TGTGCCAGCAGTGACCGACTAGTCGGAGAGACCCAGTACTTC
TRBJ2-7 TRBD2 . 14 TRBV7-2 CASSLAPGGNEQYF TGTGCCAGCAGCTTAGCCCCGGGAGGAAACGAGCAGTACTTC
TRBJ2-7 . many 15 TRBV4-1 CASSRPAGASYEQYF TGCGCCAGCAGCCGGCCCGCAGGGGCCTCCTACGAGCAGTACTTC